Below are 6 T cell receptor beta chains sequenced from a single sample in a study of blood T cell repertoires in COVID-19. Some clones are missing from TCRdb's copy, which holds only in-frame ones; the method was immunoSEQ multiplex PCR. The sample contains a few hundred thousand clones, around 84% of which appear only once. The source material was PBMCs or T cells enriched from blood (not recorded which). These receptors were taken from a woman between 45 and 65 years old who had been exposed to COVID-19.

The V gene is TRBV18, the J gene TRBJ2-7, with a possible D match to TRBD1 (5 bases). V gave up 4 bases and J gave up 4 bases, with 14 bases separating them. CDR3 size: 14 residues. From germline, CDR1 is KGHSH and CDR2 LQKENI. CDR3 sequence: CASSQGAPGYEQYF. CDR3 DNA: TGTGCCAGCTCACAGGGTGCTCCAGGGTACGAGCAGTACTTC.

V and J are TRBV4-1 and TRBJ1-1; D ambiguous. Germline V gene data show CDR1 as MGHRA and CDR2 as YSYEKL. The germline V and J ends were trimmed by 4 bases and 11 bases, with 17 bases remaining between them. This CDR3 comprises 13 residues. CDR3 DNA sequence: TGCGCCAGCAGCCGCGCCGGCGGGGAGAGGGCTTTCTTT. This encodes CASSRAGGERAFF.

J is TRBJ2-2 and V is TRBV5-6; D gene ambiguous. The CDR3 is 16 residues long. Looked up from germline, CDR1 is SGHDT and CDR2 is YYEEEE. V was clipped by 7 bases and J by 6 bases, with 22 bases between them. The CDR3 is CASSGSAWARPGELFF. The CDR3 DNA sequence: TGTGCCAGCTCCGGATCCGCTTGGGCCAGGCCCGGGGAGCTGTTTTTT. The whole variable domain, remainder taken from reference TRBV5-6 and TRBJ2-2, is DAGVTQSPTHLIKTRGQQVTLRCSPKSGHDTVSWYQQALGQGPQFIFQYYEEEERQRGNFPDRFSGHQFPNYSSELNVNALLLGDSALYLCASSGSAWARPGELFFGEGSRLTVL.

The CDR3 DNA reads TGTGCCAGTAATCCAGAATCTAACTATGGCTACACCTTC. Translating it yields CASNPESNYGYTF. The V gene is TRBV19, the J gene TRBJ1-2, with D unresolved. The germline V gene has CDR1 LNHDA and CDR2 SQIVND (reference sequence). The CDR3 totals 13 residues. Trimming shortened V by 7 bases and J by 0 bases, and 9 bases separated the two germline ends. Looking up the rest from reference TRBV19 and TRBJ1-2 gives the full variable domain: DGGITQSPKYLFRKEGQNVTLSCEQNLNHDAMYWYRQDPGQGLRLIYYSQIVNDFQKGDIAEGYSVSREKKESFPLTVTSAQKNPTAFYLCASNPESNYGYTFGSGTRLTVV.

This clone has only a few counts. J is TRBJ1-5 and V is TRBV30, with 7 bases aligning to TRBD1. Germline V gene lookup returns CDR1 GTSNPN and CDR2 SVGIG (reference sequence). V shed 2 bases, J shed 5 bases, and the junction held 3 bases outside the gene matches. CDR3 size: 13 residues. The CDR3 is CAWSQGVDQPQHF. The CDR3 DNA sequence: TGTGCCTGGAGTCAGGGGGTAGATCAGCCCCAGCATTTT.

The chain carries TRBV5-6 and TRBJ2-5, with 10 positions matching TRBD1. The CDR3 totals 15 residues. V trimming: 4 bases; J trimming: 2 bases; junction bases outside the gene matches: 5. Germline CDR1 is SGHDT and CDR2 is YYEEEE. CDR3 protein: CASSLDRGPQETQYF. The DNA for the CDR3 is TGTGCCAGCAGCCTCGACAGGGGGCCGCAAGAGACCCAGTACTTC.